Each of the 23 T cell receptor beta chains below was sequenced from the same sample in a study of identical twins. Via MiXCR, TCRdb re-called the 5' RACE reads, giving one row per CDR3 protein. The sample has around 100,000 distinct CDR3 sequences; 5.9% are singletons. What was sequenced was memory T cells sorted from blood. These receptors were obtained from a woman in her forties or fifties in good health.

This clonotype was seen ten or more times. CDR3 sequence: CASIISAGPHEQYF. CDR3 coding DNA: TGTGCCAGCATCATCTCGGCCGGGCCCCACGAGCAGTACTTC. The V and J genes are TRBV7-2 and TRBJ2-7; D unresolved. There are 14 residues in the CDR3. V gave up 7 bases and J gave up 5 bases, with 18 bases separating them. The germline gives CDR1 SGHTA, CDR2 FQGNSA.

In its sample, this clonotype was seen a few times. The V gene is TRBV6-5, the J gene TRBJ1-2; no clear D gene. CDR3 length equals 13 residues. Germline V lookup: CDR1 MNHEY, CDR2 SVGAGI. The germline V and J ends were trimmed by 7 bases and 6 bases, with 15 bases remaining between them. This CDR3 is CASKAGVVDGYTF. The DNA of the CDR3 is TGTGCCAGCAAAGCCGGGGTAGTGGATGGCTACACCTTC.

In its sample, this clonotype was seen many times. The CDR3 spells CASRRSSTLGEQYV. The CDR3, as DNA: TGTGCCAGCAGGAGAAGCTCCACATTAGGCGAGCAGTACGTC. This chain joins TRBV6-5 and TRBJ2-7; no definite D call. The germline V gene has CDR1 MNHEY and CDR2 SVGAGI. Trimming cost V 6 bases and J 6 bases, with 18 bases left between them. The CDR3 is made up of 14 amino acids.

This clonotype was detected ten times or more. V is TRBV20-1 and J is TRBJ2-1; 9 positions match TRBD2. This CDR3 contains 17 residues. Trimming at V came to 0 bases and at J to 3 bases, leaving 9 bases not matched to a gene. Germline CDR1 DFQATT, CDR2 SNEGSKA (reference sequence). The CDR3 nucleotides read TGCAGTGCTAGAGATATGGCGGGAGGGAGGGACTACAATGAGCAGTTCTTC. Protein sequence: CSARDMAGGRDYNEQFF.

This clonotype was seen at least ten times. The V and J genes are TRBV6-5 and TRBJ2-2; a possible D gene is TRBD1 (6 bases). Germline V gene data show CDR1 as MNHEY and CDR2 as SVGAGI. Trimming left V 5 bases short and J 4 bases short, with 11 bases between. The CDR3 is 14 amino acids. The CDR3 loop is CASSGKDSTGELFF. CDR3 DNA: TGTGCCAGCAGTGGGAAGGACAGCACCGGGGAGCTGTTTTTT.

To note about this clonotype: A much larger clone lies one base from this, so it may be a read error. This is likely a read error, given that the CDR3 carries no conserved phenylalanine or tryptophan at its end. The gene calls are TRBV5-1 and TRBJ2-1; D is possibly TRBD2 (6 bases). V lost 0 bases to trimming and J lost 5 bases, with 12 bases between them. The CDR3 contains 15 residues. The germline V gene has CDR1 SGHRS and CDR2 YFSETQ. CDR3 bases: TGCGCCAGCAGCTTGGTCTCTAGCGCAAACAATGAGCAGTTCGTC. Residues: CASSLVSSANNEQFV.

The chain uses TRBV11-1 and TRBJ2-7; D is possibly TRBD2 (6 bases). V was trimmed by 2 bases and J by 4 bases, leaving 27 bases between them. The V gene's germline CDR1 is SGHAT and CDR2 FQDESV (reference sequence). The CDR3 is 19 amino acids. CDR3 coding DNA: TGTGCCAGCAGCTTACTTCGGGGAGGAACTATCAGTTCCCCTTACGAGCAGTACTTC. It translates to CASSLLRGGTISSPYEQYF.

This sequence joins TRBV29-1 and TRBJ2-1; 7 nucleotides agree with TRBD2. The CDR3 spans 15 residues. Unmatched junction bases numbered 9, after V lost 7 bases and J lost 0 bases. CDR1 and CDR2 from the germline V gene are SQVTM and ANQGSEA. The CDR3 bases are TGCAGCGCAAATGGGAGGGCGAGCTCCTACAATGAGCAGTTCTTC. This codes for CSANGRASSYNEQFF.

The rearrangement joins TRBV29-1 to TRBJ1-1; weak D call: TRBD1 (5 bases). The germline V and J ends were trimmed by 1 base and 6 bases, with 9 bases remaining between them. The germline V gene encodes CDR1 SQVTM and CDR2 ANQGSEA. This CDR3 comprises 12 residues. DNA for the CDR3: TGCAGCGTTGAAGTAGGGGTCTCTGAAGCTTTCTTT. This encodes CSVEVGVSEAFF.

This clonotype was observed a handful of times. V usage is TRBV29-1 and J usage is TRBJ2-5; D remains unclear. This CDR3 region has 12 residues. Deletions cut 2 bases from V and 2 bases from J, with 6 bases between. Germline CDR1 and CDR2: SQVTM and ANQGSEA. The CDR3 sequence is CSVEREQETQYF. For the CDR3, the DNA is TGCAGCGTTGAAAGAGAGCAAGAGACCCAGTACTTC.

With respect to this clonotype: Being one base from a much bigger clone, this may be a read error. The chain links TRBV11-2 to TRBJ2-5, with D unresolved. With 7 bases removed from V and 13 bases from J, the gap between germline ends came to 19 bases. The CDR3 has 12 residues. Germline CDR1 SGHAT, CDR2 FQNNGV. The CDR3 region has the DNA TGTGCCAGCAAAGCCCCCCTGGCGCCCCCGTACTTC. Amino acids: CASKAPLAPPYF.

This clonotype was counted at least ten times. The genes are TRBV10-2 and TRBJ2-5; D is perhaps TRBD1 (6 bases). The CDR3 is 14 amino acids. Germline lookup yields CDR1 WSHSY and CDR2 SAAADI. V lost 7 bases and J lost 4, with 16 bases in between. The CDR3 protein is CASTLTGWGETQYF. Written as DNA, the CDR3 is TGCGCCAGCACCCTGACAGGATGGGGAGAGACCCAGTACTTC.

This clonotype was seen many times. The V gene is TRBV6-1, the J gene TRBJ2-1; 10 nucleotides match TRBD2. V trimming: 8 bases; J trimming: 6 bases; junction bases outside the gene matches: 10. Per germline, CDR1 MNHNS and CDR2 SASEGT. This CDR3 is 15 amino acids long. CDR3 loop: CASGGLKREGNEQFF. The CDR3 DNA follows: TGTGCCAGCGGGGGGCTCAAGCGGGAGGGCAATGAGCAGTTCTTC.

The table lists this clonotype with many counts. The rearrangement uses TRBV6-5 and TRBJ2-1; D might be TRBD2 (6 bases). The CDR3 extends over 16 amino acids. From germline, CDR1 is MNHEY and CDR2 SVGAGI. The V and J ends lost 5 bases and 2 bases respectively, with 16 bases between them. The CDR3: CASSRRGQETYNEQFF. The CDR3 nucleotides are TGTGCCAGCAGTCGGAGGGGTCAGGAAACCTACAATGAGCAGTTCTTC.

The chain joins TRBV7-6 to TRBJ2-7; D is uncertain. Germline V gene sequence: CDR1 SGHVS, CDR2 FNYEAQ. V lost 2 bases to trimming and J lost 6 bases, with 5 bases between them. CDR3 length: 11 residues. CDR3 sequence reads: CASSLKGEQYF. The CDR3 nucleotides read TGTGCCAGCAGCTTAAAAGGCGAGCAGTACTTC.

This clonotype was seen ten or more times. This CDR3 reads CASSEFGRDADTQYF. Written as DNA, the CDR3 is TGTGCCAGCAGTGAATTCGGCAGGGATGCAGATACGCAGTATTTT. The V call is TRBV6-1, the J call TRBJ2-3, with D perhaps matching TRBD1 (5 bases). CDR1 MNHNS and CDR2 SASEGT come from the germline V gene. This CDR3 is 15 amino acids long. Trimming removed 2 bases at V and 4 bases at J, with 13 bases between.

This clonotype appeared many times. Written as DNA, the CDR3 is TGTGCCAGCAGCCAAGGGCACAGCTCCTATAATTCACCCCTCCACTTT. Its translation: CASSQGHSSYNSPLHF. The chain has TRBV4-2 and TRBJ1-6; D not resolved. This CDR3 is 16 amino acids long. Trimming cost V 1 base and J 0 bases, with 7 bases left between them. Germline V gives CDR1 LGHNA, CDR2 YNFKEQ.

In its sample, this clonotype was seen many times. This chain uses TRBV13 with TRBJ2-3, with TRBD1 identical over 8 bases. V lost 4 bases, J lost 5 bases, and 8 bases stayed unmatched. CDR3 length: 15 residues. CDR1 is PRHDT and CDR2 is FYEKMQ in the germline V gene (reference sequence). CDR3: CASSSGTGHQDTQYF. The CDR3 coding sequence is TGTGCCAGCAGCTCAGGGACAGGTCATCAAGATACGCAGTATTTT. The full variable domain, its missing parts supplied by reference TRBV13 and TRBJ2-3, is AAGVIQSPRHLIKEKRETATLKCYPIPRHDTVYWYQQGPGQDPQFLISFYEKMQSDKGSIPDRFSAQQFSDYHSELNMSSLELGDSALYFCASSSGTGHQDTQYFGPGTRLTVL.

This clonotype appeared many times. The chain uses TRBV7-2 and TRBJ1-1; TRBD1 might be the D (5 bases). Germline loops: CDR1 SGHTA, CDR2 FQGNSA. V lost 4 bases to trimming and J lost 0 bases, with 12 bases between them. This CDR3 has 15 residues. The CDR3 sequence: CASSYSGGVNTEAFF. DNA of the CDR3: TGTGCCAGCAGCTACTCGGGGGGGGTGAACACTGAAGCTTTCTTT.

This clonotype was detected ten times or more. The rearrangement joins TRBV10-3 to TRBJ2-1; TRBD2 matches 8 bases. The CDR3 is 14 residues long. Germline CDR1 reads ENHRY; CDR2 reads SYGVKD. The V and J ends lost 2 bases and 6 bases, in that order; junction bases with no gene match: 3. The CDR3 DNA reads as TGTGCCATCAGTGAGGGTGCGGGAGGCAATGAGCAGTTCTTC. Amino acids: CAISEGAGGNEQFF.

This clonotype was counted many times. The chain recombines TRBV12-3 or TRBV12-4 with TRBJ2-1; D perhaps matches TRBD2 (6 bases). V gave up 6 bases and J gave up 1 base, with 10 bases separating them. The length of the CDR3 is 14 residues. The DNA for the CDR3 is TGTGCCAGCAGGAGTGGGACTTCCTACAATGAGCAGTTCTTC. Amino acids: CASRSGTSYNEQFF.

This clonotype was seen repeatedly, ten times or more. The chain joins TRBV5-1 to TRBJ2-1; TRBD2 matches 7 bases. Germline loops: CDR1 SGHRS, CDR2 YFSETQ. V trimming: 1 base; J trimming: 10 bases; junction bases outside the gene matches: 11. The CDR3 loop spans 15 amino acids. The CDR3 is CASSLQSSGAGEQFF. In DNA, the CDR3 is TGCGCCAGCAGCTTGCAATCTAGCGGAGCGGGGGAGCAGTTCTTC.

This clonotype was recorded many times. The gene calls are TRBV11-2 and TRBJ1-5; tentative D call: TRBD1 (5 bases). The CDR3 has 13 residues. From germline, CDR1 is SGHAT and CDR2 FQNNGV. The germline V and J ends were trimmed by 5 bases and 3 bases, with 8 bases remaining between them. CDR3 residues: CASSPGPNQPQHF. CDR3 nucleotide sequence: TGTGCCAGCAGCCCGGGACCCAATCAGCCCCAGCATTTT.